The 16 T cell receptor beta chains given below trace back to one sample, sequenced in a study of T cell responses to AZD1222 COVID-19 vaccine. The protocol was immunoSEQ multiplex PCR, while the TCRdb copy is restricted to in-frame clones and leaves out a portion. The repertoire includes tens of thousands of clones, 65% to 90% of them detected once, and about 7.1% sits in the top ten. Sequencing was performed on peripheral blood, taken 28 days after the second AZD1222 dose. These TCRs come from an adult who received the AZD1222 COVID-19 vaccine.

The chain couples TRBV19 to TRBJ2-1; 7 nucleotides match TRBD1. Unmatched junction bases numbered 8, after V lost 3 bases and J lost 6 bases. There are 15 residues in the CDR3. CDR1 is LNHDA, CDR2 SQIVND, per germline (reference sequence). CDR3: CASSMAQGWGNEQFF. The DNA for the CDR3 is TGTGCCAGTAGTATGGCACAGGGGTGGGGCAATGAGCAGTTCTTC.

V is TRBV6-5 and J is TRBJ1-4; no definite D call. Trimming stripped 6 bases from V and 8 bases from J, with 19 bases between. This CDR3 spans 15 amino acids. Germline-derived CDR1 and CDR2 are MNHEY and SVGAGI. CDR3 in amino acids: CASRPVARMGEKLFF. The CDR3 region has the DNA TGTGCCAGCAGGCCCGTAGCCCGAATGGGCGAAAAACTGTTTTTT.

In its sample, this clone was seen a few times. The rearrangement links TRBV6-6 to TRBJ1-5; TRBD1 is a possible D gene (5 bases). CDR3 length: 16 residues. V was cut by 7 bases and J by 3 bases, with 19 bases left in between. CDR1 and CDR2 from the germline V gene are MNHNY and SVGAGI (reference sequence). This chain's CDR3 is CASTFNGGPINQPQHF. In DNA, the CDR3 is TGTGCCAGCACTTTTAATGGGGGTCCCATCAATCAGCCCCAGCATTTT.

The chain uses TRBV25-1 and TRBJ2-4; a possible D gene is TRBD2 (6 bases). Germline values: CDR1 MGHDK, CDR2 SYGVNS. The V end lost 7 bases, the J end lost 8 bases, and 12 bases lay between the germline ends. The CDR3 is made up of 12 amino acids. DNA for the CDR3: TGTGCCAGCATGTCTTGGGGGGACATTCAGTACTTC. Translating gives CASMSWGDIQYF.

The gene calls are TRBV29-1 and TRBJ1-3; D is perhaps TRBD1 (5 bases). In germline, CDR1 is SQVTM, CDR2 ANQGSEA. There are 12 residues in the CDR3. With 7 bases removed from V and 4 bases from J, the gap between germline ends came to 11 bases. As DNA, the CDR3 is TGCAGCGGTCGAGAGGGGGGAAACACCATATATTTT. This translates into CSGREGGNTIYF.

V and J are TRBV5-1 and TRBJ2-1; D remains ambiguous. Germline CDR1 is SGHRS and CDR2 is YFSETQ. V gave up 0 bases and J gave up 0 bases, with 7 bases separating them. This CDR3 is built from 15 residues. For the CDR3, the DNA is TGCGCCAGCAGCTTGGATAGTAGCTCCTACAATGAGCAGTTCTTC. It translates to CASSLDSSSYNEQFF. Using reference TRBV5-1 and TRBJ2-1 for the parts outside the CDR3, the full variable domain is KAGVTQTPRYLIKTRGQQVTLSCSPISGHRSVSWYQQTPGQGLQFLFEYFSETQRNKGNFPGRFSGRQFSNSRSEMNVSTLELGDSALYLCASSLDSSSYNEQFFGPGTRLTVL.

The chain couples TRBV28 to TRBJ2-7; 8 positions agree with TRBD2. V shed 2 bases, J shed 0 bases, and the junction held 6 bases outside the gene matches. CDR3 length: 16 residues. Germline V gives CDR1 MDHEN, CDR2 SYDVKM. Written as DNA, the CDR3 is TGTGCCAGCAGTTTAATCAGCGGGGGAGCCTCCTACGAGCAGTACTTC. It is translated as CASSLISGGASYEQYF.

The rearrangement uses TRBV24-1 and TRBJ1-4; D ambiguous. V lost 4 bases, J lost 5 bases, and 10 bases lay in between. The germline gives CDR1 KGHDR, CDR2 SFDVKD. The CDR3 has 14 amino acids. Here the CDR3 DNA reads TGTGCCACCAGTGACGGAGGCACCAATGAAAAACTGTTTTTT. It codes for CATSDGGTNEKLFF.

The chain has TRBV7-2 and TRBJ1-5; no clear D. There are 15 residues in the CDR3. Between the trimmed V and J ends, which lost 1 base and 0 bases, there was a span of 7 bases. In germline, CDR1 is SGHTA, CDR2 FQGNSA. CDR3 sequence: CASSLVDYSNQPQHF. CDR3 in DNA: TGTGCCAGCAGCTTAGTTGACTATAGCAATCAGCCCCAGCATTTT. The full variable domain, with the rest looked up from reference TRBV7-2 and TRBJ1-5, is GAGVSQSPSNKVTEKGKDVELRCDPISGHTALYWYRQSLGQGLEFLIYFQGNSAPDKSGLPSDRFSAERTGGSVSTLTIQRTQQEDSAVYLCASSLVDYSNQPQHFGDGTRLSIL.

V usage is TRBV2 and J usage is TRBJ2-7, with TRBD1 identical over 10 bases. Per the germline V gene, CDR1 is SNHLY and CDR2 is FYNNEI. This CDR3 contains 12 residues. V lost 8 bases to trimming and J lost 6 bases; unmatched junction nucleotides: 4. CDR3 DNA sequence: TGTGCCAGCCGGGACAGGGGAAGCGAGCAGTACTTC. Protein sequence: CASRDRGSEQYF.

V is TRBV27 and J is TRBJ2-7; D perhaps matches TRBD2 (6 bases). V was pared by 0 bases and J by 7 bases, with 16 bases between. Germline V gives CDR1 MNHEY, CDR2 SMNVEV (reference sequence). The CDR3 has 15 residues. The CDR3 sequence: CASSLSRRSAGEQYF. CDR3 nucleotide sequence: TGTGCCAGCAGTTTATCTCGTAGGTCCGCGGGGGAGCAGTACTTC.

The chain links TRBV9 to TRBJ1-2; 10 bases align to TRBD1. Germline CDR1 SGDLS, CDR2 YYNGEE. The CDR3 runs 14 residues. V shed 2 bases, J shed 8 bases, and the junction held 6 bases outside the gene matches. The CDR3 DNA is TGTGCCAGCAGCGTTCCGGGACAGGGGTGGGGCTACACCTTC. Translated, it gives CASSVPGQGWGYTF.

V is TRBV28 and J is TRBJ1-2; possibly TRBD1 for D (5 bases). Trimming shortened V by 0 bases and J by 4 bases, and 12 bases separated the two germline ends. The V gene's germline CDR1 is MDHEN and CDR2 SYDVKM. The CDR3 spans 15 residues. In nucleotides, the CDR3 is TGTGCCAGCAGTTTATGGGGGGGACTCTCCTATGGCTACACCTTC. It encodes CASSLWGGLSYGYTF.

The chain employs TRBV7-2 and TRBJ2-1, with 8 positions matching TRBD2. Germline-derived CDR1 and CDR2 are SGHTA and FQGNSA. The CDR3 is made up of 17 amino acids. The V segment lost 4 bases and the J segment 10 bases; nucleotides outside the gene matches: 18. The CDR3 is CASSSGLAYSWNEEQFF. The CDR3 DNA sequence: TGTGCCAGCAGCTCCGGACTAGCCTACTCATGGAATGAAGAGCAGTTCTTC.

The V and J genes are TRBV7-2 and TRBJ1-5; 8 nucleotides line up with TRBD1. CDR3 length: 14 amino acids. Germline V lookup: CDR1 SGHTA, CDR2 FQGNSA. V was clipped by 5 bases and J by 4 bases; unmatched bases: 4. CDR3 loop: CASSIRQGNQPQHF. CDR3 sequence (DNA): TGTGCCAGCAGCATACGACAGGGGAATCAGCCCCAGCATTTT.

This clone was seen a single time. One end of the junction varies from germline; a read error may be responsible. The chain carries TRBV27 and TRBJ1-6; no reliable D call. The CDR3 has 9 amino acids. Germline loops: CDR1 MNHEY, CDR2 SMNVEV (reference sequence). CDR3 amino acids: CASSLSRTF. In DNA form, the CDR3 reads TGTGCCAGCAGTTTATCGCGGACTTTT.